This T cell receptor (beta chain) derives from a study of CD8+ T cells in alopecia areata. Turning to the study itself: Female roughly 6-11-week-old C3H/HeJ recipients received skin from approximately 6-12-month-old C3H/HeJ graft donors with spontaneous alopecia.

Study results and limitations: Mice showed TCR sharing more clearly than patients did, possibly owing to HLA.

This clone has ten or more counts. Its antigen is as yet unknown. Genes and germline are mouse. The read is 4 residues too short to cover the CDR3 end, so that end is filled in from the germline J gene. cDNA reverse transcribed from extracted RNA served as the sequencing template. The assay was immunoSEQ multiplex PCR, and TCRdb's table has in-frame clones only and misses some. The sample contains about 110,000 clones, none of them singletons. V trimming: 3 bases; J trimming: 0 bases; junction bases outside the gene matches: 3. In germline, CDR1 is MNHDT, CDR2 YYDKIL. The CDR3 is 16 residues long. The J gene is TRBJ2-5, the V gene TRBV17; TRBD2 matches 10 bases. The sample consisted of lesional skin. The TCR sequence derives from a C3H/HeJ mouse with alopecia areata. The strain's MHC type: H2-k. Incomplete CDR3 DNA: TGTGCTAGCAGTAGGGACTGGGGGATTAACCAAGAC. It codes for CASSRDWGINQD. The CDR3, in full, reads CASSRDWGINQDTQYF.